The entry below describes one T cell receptor (beta chain). Antigen specificity is unknown. The protocol was immunoSEQ multiplex PCR, while the TCRdb copy is restricted to in-frame clones and leaves out a portion. The data show some 82,000 clones, less than 85% seen once. The CDR3 covers 14 residues. Germline assignment: CDR1 MRHNA and CDR2 SNTAGT. V lost 5 bases, J lost 3 bases, and 10 bases lay in between. This sample is drawn from a study of T cells in localized non-small cell lung cancer. Points from the study as a whole: Within adjacent lung there appeared a median approximately 59 of the top 100 tumor clones.

Sequenced material: PBMCs, taken before any cancer treatment. V usage is TRBV6-4 and J usage is TRBJ2-2; D gene uncertain. The receptor was isolated from a man between 40 and 69 years old with stage II squamous cell lung carcinoma. CDR3 sequence (DNA): TGTGCCAGCAGTACAACACGGGACACCGGGGAGCTGTTTTTT. Translation gives CASSTTRDTGELFF.